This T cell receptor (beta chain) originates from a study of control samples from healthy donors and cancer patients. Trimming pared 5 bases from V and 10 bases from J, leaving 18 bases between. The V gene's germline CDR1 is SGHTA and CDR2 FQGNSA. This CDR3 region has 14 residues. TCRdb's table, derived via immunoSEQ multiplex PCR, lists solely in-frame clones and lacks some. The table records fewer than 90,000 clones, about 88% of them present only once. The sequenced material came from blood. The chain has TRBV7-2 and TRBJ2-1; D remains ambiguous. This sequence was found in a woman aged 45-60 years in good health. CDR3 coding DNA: TGTGCCAGCAGCCCAGGACCTGGCCAATGGGAGCAGTTCTTC. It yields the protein CASSPGPGQWEQFF.